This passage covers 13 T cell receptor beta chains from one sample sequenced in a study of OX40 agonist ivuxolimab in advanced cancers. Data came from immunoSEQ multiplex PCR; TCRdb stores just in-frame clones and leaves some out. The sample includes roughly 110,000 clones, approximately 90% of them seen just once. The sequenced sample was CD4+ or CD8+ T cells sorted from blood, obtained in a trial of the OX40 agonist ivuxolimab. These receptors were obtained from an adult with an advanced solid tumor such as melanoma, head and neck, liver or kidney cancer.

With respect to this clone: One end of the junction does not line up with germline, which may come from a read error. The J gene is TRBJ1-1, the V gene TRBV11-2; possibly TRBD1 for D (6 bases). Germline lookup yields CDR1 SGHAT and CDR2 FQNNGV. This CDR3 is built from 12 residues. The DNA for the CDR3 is TGCGCCAGCAGCCAAGAGGGGGGAATTACTTTCTTT. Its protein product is CASSQEGGITFF.

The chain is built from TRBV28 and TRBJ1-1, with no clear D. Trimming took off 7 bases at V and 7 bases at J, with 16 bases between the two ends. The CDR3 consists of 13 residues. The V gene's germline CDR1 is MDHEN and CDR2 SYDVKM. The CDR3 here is CASKIDKKYEAFF. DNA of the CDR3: TGTGCCAGCAAAATCGACAAAAAGTATGAAGCTTTCTTT.

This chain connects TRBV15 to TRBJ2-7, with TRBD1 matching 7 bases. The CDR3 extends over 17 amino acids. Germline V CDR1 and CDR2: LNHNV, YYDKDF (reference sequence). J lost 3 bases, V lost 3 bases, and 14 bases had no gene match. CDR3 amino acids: CATSREVGTANYYEQYF. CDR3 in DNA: TGTGCCACCAGCAGGGAGGTCGGGACAGCGAACTACTACGAGCAGTACTTC.

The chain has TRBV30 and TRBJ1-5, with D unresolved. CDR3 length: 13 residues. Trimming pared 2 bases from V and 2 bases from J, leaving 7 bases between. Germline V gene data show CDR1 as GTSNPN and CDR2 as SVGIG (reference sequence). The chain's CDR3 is CAWSTRGNQPQHF. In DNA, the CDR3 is TGTGCCTGGAGTACGCGGGGCAATCAGCCCCAGCATTTT.

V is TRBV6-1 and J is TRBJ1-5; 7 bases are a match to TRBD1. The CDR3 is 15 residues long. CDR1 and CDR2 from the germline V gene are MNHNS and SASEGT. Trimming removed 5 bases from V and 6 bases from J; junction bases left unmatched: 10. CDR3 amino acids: CASSLGGGGGQPQHF. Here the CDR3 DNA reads TGTGCCAGCAGTTTGGGGGGAGGGGGCGGTCAGCCCCAGCATTTT.

CDR3 in DNA: TGTGCCAGCAGCATGCGGGGGGAAGAGACCCAGTACTTC. This gives the protein CASSMRGEETQYF. The V call is TRBV5-5, the J call TRBJ2-5; 8 bases map to TRBD2. CDR3 size: 13 residues. V lost 4 bases and J lost 3; bases outside the gene matches: 2. CDR1 is SGHKS and CDR2 is YYEKEE in the germline V gene (reference sequence).

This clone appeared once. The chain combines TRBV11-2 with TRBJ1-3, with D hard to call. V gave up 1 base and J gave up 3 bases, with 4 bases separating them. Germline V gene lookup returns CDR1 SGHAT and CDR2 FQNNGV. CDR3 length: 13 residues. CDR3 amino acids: CASSLGYGNTIYF. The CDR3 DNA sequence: TGTGCCAGCAGCTTAGGGTATGGAAACACCATATATTTT.

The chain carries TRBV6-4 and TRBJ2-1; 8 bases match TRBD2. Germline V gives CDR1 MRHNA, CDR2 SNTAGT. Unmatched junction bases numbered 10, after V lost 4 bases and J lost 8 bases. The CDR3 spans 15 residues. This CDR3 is CASSAMSGGPHEQFF. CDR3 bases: TGTGCCAGCAGTGCTATGTCGGGGGGGCCCCATGAGCAGTTCTTC.

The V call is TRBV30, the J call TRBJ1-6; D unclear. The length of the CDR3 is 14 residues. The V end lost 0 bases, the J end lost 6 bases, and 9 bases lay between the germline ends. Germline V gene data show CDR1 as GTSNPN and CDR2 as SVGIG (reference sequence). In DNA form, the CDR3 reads TGTGCCTGGAGTGTACAGAGATTTAATTCACCCCTCCACTTT. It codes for CAWSVQRFNSPLHF.

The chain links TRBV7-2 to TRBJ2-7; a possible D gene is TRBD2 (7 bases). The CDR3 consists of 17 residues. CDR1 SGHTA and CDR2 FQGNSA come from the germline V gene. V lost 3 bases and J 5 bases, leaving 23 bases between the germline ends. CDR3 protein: CASSFSGVRSGGDEQYF. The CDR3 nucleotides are TGTGCCAGCAGCTTTTCAGGGGTCAGATCGGGGGGAGACGAGCAGTACTTC.

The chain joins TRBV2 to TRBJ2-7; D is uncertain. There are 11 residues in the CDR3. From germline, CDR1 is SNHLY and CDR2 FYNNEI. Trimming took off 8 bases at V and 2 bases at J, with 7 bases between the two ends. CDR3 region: CASLTPYEQYF. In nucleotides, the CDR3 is TGTGCCAGCCTAACACCCTACGAGCAGTACTTC.

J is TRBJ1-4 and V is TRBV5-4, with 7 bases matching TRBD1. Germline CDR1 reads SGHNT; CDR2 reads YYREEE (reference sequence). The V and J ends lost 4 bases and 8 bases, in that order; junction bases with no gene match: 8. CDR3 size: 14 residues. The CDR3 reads CASSRQGFGEKLFF. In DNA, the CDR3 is TGTGCCAGCAGCCGACAGGGTTTCGGAGAAAAACTGTTTTTT.

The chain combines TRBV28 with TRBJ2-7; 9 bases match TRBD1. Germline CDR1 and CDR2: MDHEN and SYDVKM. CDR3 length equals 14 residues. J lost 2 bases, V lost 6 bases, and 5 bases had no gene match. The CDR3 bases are TGTGCCAGCAGACCGGGACAGGGAACCTACGAGCAGTACTTC. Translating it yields CASRPGQGTYEQYF.